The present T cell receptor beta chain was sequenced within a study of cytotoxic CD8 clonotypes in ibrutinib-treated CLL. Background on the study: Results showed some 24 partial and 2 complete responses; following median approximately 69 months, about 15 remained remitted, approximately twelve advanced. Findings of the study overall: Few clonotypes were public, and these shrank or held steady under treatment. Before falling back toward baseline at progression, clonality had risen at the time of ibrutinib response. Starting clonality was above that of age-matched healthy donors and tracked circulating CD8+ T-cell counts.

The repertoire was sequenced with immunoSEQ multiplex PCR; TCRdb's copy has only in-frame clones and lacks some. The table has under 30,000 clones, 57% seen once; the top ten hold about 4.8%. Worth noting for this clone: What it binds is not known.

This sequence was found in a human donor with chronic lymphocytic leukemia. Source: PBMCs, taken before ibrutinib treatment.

Here the CDR3 reads CASSSGTSYNEQFF. As DNA, the CDR3 is TGCGCCAGCAGCTCCGGGACTAGTTACAATGAGCAGTTCTTC. The rearrangement uses TRBV5-1 and TRBJ2-1; 8 bases fit TRBD2. Germline assignment: CDR1 SGHRS and CDR2 YFSETQ. V was clipped by 3 bases and J by 4 bases; unmatched bases: 3. CDR3 length equals 14 residues. The complete variable domain, with remaining parts taken from reference TRBV5-1 and TRBJ2-1, reads KAGVTQTPRYLIKTRGQQVTLSCSPISGHRSVSWYQQTPGQGLQFLFEYFSETQRNKGNFPGRFSGRQFSNSRSEMNVSTLELGDSALYLCASSSGTSYNEQFFGPGTRLTVL.